A single sample is the source of the 31 T cell receptor beta chains below, sequenced in a study of graft-versus-host responses after intestinal transplantation. Assay used: immunoSEQ multiplex PCR; TCRdb lists only in-frame clones, some missing. The table includes about 9,600 clones, 80% to 90% detected once. Lymphocytes from graft epithelium and lamina propria were isolated. The input for sequencing was ileum tissue, taken 700 to 850 days after intestinal transplantation. The source of these receptors is a human patient who received an intestinal transplant, so some T cells may come from the graft donor.

There are a few counts of this clone. The chain joins TRBV11-2 to TRBJ1-1, with D perhaps TRBD1 (6 bases). The germline V and J ends were trimmed by 5 bases and 6 bases, with 19 bases remaining between them. This CDR3 has 15 amino acids. Looked up from germline, CDR1 is SGHAT and CDR2 is FQNNGV. The CDR3 nucleotides are TGTGCCAGCAGCGTCCGGGACAAGAACTTCGCTGAAGCTTTCTTT. This sequence encodes CASSVRDKNFAEAFF.

The rearrangement links TRBV10-3 to TRBJ1-2; TRBD1 might be the D (5 bases). The CDR3 totals 17 residues. Germline V gene sequence: CDR1 ENHRY, CDR2 SYGVKD. V lost 3 bases to trimming and J lost 5 bases, with 22 bases between them. The CDR3 coding sequence is TGTGCCATCAGTGATCCCTCTGGGCAGGGCCCCTGGTATGGCTACACCTTC. Its translation: CAISDPSGQGPWYGYTF.

V gene TRBV7-3 combines with J gene TRBJ2-1; 9 bases are shared with TRBD2. The germline V gene has CDR1 SGHTA and CDR2 FQGTGA. The CDR3 is made up of 17 amino acids. The V gene end was trimmed by 2 bases and the J gene end by 1 base; junction bases not matched to a gene: 6. CDR3 residues: CASSLYPGLASYNEQFF. The CDR3 DNA is TGTGCCAGCAGCTTATATCCCGGACTAGCGTCCTACAATGAGCAGTTCTTC.

V gene TRBV5-1 combines with J gene TRBJ1-4; D remains ambiguous. V lost 4 bases and J lost 4, with 17 bases in between. This CDR3 contains 16 residues. Germline V CDR1 and CDR2: SGHRS, YFSETQ. CDR3 residues: CASSGGTAASNEKLFF. The CDR3 coding sequence is TGCGCCAGCAGCGGAGGAACTGCAGCGAGTAATGAAAAACTGTTTTTT.

The chain employs TRBV9 and TRBJ2-7; a possible D gene is TRBD2 (6 bases). Germline CDR1 SGDLS, CDR2 YYNGEE. This CDR3 is 16 amino acids long. With 0 bases removed from V and 2 bases from J, the gap between germline ends came to 15 bases. The CDR3 bases are TGTGCCAGCAGCGTAGACCCGGCTAGCGTCACCTACGAGCAGTACTTC. It encodes CASSVDPASVTYEQYF. Full variable domain (missing parts from reference TRBV9 and TRBJ2-7): DSGVTQTPKHLITATGQRVTLRCSPRSGDLSVYWYQQSLDQGLQFLIQYYNGEERAKGNILERFSAQQFPDLHSELNLSSLELGDSALYFCASSVDPASVTYEQYFGPGTRLTVT.

This sequence joins TRBV10-2 and TRBJ2-6; TRBD1 might be the D (6 bases). This CDR3 comprises 16 residues. Deletions cut 5 bases from V and 1 base from J, with 12 bases between. CDR1 and CDR2 from the germline V gene are WSHSY and SAAADI. The CDR3 loop is CASSRGGHSGANVLTF. The CDR3 nucleotides are TGCGCCAGCAGTCGAGGGGGTCATTCTGGGGCCAACGTCCTGACTTTC.

This clone was counted a few times. This chain connects TRBV7-7 to TRBJ2-1, with 8 bases aligning to TRBD1. With V trimmed by 5 bases and J by 3 bases, 3 bases remained unmatched. Germline V gene sequence: CDR1 SSHAT, CDR2 FNYEAQ (reference sequence). The CDR3 length is 14 residues. CDR3 nucleotides: TGTGCCAGCAGCCCACAGGGGGGCTACAATGAGCAGTTCTTC. The encoded protein is CASSPQGGYNEQFF.

The gene calls are TRBV5-1 and TRBJ2-7; TRBD2 matches 11 bases. Per germline, CDR1 SGHRS and CDR2 YFSETQ. The ends lost 0 bases at V and 0 bases at J; junction bases unmatched: 8. The CDR3 runs 18 residues. For the CDR3, the DNA is TGCGCCAGCAGCTTGGGAAAATTGACTAGCGGGATCTCCTACGAGCAGTACTTC. Protein sequence: CASSLGKLTSGISYEQYF.

The genes are TRBV18 and TRBJ2-5; a possible D gene is TRBD1 (5 bases). With 4 bases removed from V and 5 bases from J, the gap between germline ends came to 11 bases. The CDR3 is made up of 13 amino acids. Germline CDR1 reads KGHSH; CDR2 reads LQKENI. The CDR3 loop is CASSRDSSETQYF. The CDR3 nucleotides are TGTGCCAGCTCACGCGACAGTTCCGAGACCCAGTACTTC.

In its sample, this clone was seen once. This rearrangement joins TRBV5-4 to TRBJ2-1; D is uncertain. Germline lookup yields CDR1 SGHNT and CDR2 YYREEE (reference sequence). The V gene lost 0 bases and the J gene lost 10 bases, with 14 bases spanning the gap. The CDR3 totals 14 residues. The CDR3 spells CASSLERHNQEQFF. DNA for the CDR3: TGTGCCAGCAGCTTGGAAAGGCATAATCAAGAGCAGTTCTTC.

To note about this clone: Other DNA sequences of this sample code for an identical CDR3. The V call is TRBV7-6, the J call TRBJ2-5; D is ambiguous. Trimming shortened V by 0 bases and J by 2 bases, and 4 bases separated the two germline ends. Germline V gives CDR1 SGHVS, CDR2 FNYEAQ. The CDR3 covers 13 residues. The CDR3 spells CASSLARQETQYF. As DNA, the CDR3 is TGTGCCAGCAGCTTAGCCCGACAAGAGACCCAGTACTTC.

This clone was observed a single time. V is TRBV7-3 and J is TRBJ1-1, with D perhaps TRBD1 (6 bases). V gave up 4 bases and J gave up 2 bases, with 8 bases separating them. CDR1 and CDR2 (germline): SGHTA, FQGTGA. The CDR3 sequence is 13 residues long. CDR3 residues: CASSSTGNTEAFF. The CDR3 DNA follows: TGTGCCAGCAGCTCGACAGGTAACACTGAAGCTTTCTTT.

The rearrangement uses TRBV7-7 and TRBJ1-3; D is undetermined. Germline CDR1 reads SSHAT; CDR2 reads FNYEAQ (reference sequence). V lost 5 bases and J lost 2, with 16 bases in between. CDR3 length equals 16 residues. For the CDR3, the DNA is TGTGCCAGCAGCCCTTCCCCCCCTGGAACTGGAAACACCATATATTTT. It is translated as CASSPSPPGTGNTIYF.

This clone occurred a few times. The chain has TRBV11-2 and TRBJ1-3; 9 bases agree with TRBD1. The CDR3 has 15 residues. Germline CDR1 is SGHAT and CDR2 is FQNNGV. V dropped 5 bases and J dropped 1; count of bases not matched to a gene: 3. CDR3 DNA sequence: TGTGCCAGCAGCCGGGACAGGGCATCTGGAAACACCATATATTTT. Its translation: CASSRDRASGNTIYF.

The rearrangement uses TRBV9 and TRBJ2-5; a weak D match, TRBD2 (5 bases). Germline lookup yields CDR1 SGDLS and CDR2 YYNGEE. V gave up 3 bases and J gave up 5 bases, with 17 bases separating them. CDR3 length equals 15 residues. CDR3 residues: CASSARPAGWETQYF. CDR3 DNA: TGTGCCAGCAGCGCTCGACCCGCGGGTTGGGAGACCCAGTACTTC.

This chain links TRBV9 with TRBJ2-2; a possible D gene is TRBD2 (6 bases). The CDR3 is 14 residues long. Germline values: CDR1 SGDLS, CDR2 YYNGEE. Deletions cut 3 bases from V and 9 bases from J, with 15 bases between. CDR3: CASSAGTHKWELFF. CDR3 sequence (DNA): TGTGCCAGCAGCGCAGGGACTCACAAGTGGGAGCTGTTTTTT.

The chain combines TRBV12-5 with TRBJ1-2, with D perhaps matching TRBD1 (5 bases). The CDR3 covers 14 residues. Per germline, CDR1 LGHNT and CDR2 FRNRAP. V lost 6 bases to trimming and J lost 8 bases, with 19 bases between them. The DNA for the CDR3 is TGTGCTAGTGGAGCTCCCCCGGGGAGGGGAGGCTACACCTTC. Encoded protein: CASGAPPGRGGYTF.

This clone was detected a few times. This chain joins TRBV7-3 and TRBJ2-6; D unresolved. Germline CDR1 reads SGHTA; CDR2 reads FQGTGA. CDR3 size: 16 residues. Trimming removed 2 bases from V and 0 bases from J, with 8 bases in between. The CDR3 DNA is TGTGCCAGCAGCTTAGGATCCGCCTCTGGGGCCAACGTCCTGACTTTC. This sequence encodes CASSLGSASGANVLTF.

In DNA form, the CDR3 reads TGTGCCATCAGTGAGTCGAGCGGCCCGAACACTGAAGCTTTCTTT. Its translation is CAISESSGPNTEAFF. V is TRBV10-3 and J is TRBJ1-1; D unresolved. Between the trimmed V and J ends, which lost 0 bases and 1 base, there was a span of 9 bases. Germline V gene sequence: CDR1 ENHRY, CDR2 SYGVKD. The CDR3 runs to 15 residues.

About this clone: A junction boundary mismatches the germline segment, possibly from a read error. The chain has TRBV6-5 and TRBJ2-7; no clear D gene. CDR3 length equals 12 residues. The germline V gene has CDR1 MNHEY and CDR2 SVGAGI. The CDR3: CAISGSRYEQYF. In nucleotides, the CDR3 is TGTGCCATCAGTGGGTCAAGATACGAGCAGTACTTC.

CDR3: CASKQETQYF. The CDR3 DNA follows: TGTGCCAGCAAACAAGAGACCCAGTACTTC. The genes are TRBV2 and TRBJ2-5; D remains unclear. V was shortened by 7 bases and J by 2 bases, with 2 bases between the two germline ends. From germline, CDR1 is SNHLY and CDR2 FYNNEI. The CDR3 runs 10 residues.

V gene TRBV28 combines with J gene TRBJ2-3; 10 nucleotides line up with TRBD2. Germline lookup yields CDR1 MDHEN and CDR2 SYDVKM. This CDR3 contains 16 residues. V lost 6 bases, J lost 4 bases, and 10 bases stayed unmatched. The CDR3 DNA reads TGTGCCAGCAGCCCCGCCCTAGCGGGAGTGGCAGATACGCAGTATTTT. Its protein is CASSPALAGVADTQYF.

V gene TRBV30 combines with J gene TRBJ2-2; no clear D gene. The V gene's germline CDR1 is GTSNPN and CDR2 SVGIG (reference sequence). This CDR3 contains 14 residues. V was pared by 0 bases and J by 5 bases, with 10 bases between. The CDR3 loop is CAWSVLELTGELFF. DNA for the CDR3: TGTGCCTGGAGTGTATTAGAGCTTACCGGGGAGCTGTTTTTT.

This clone was seen a few times. The chain has TRBV11-2 and TRBJ2-6; 7 nucleotides line up with TRBD2. Germline V CDR1 and CDR2: SGHAT, FQNNGV. The CDR3 runs to 16 residues. V shed 5 bases and J 0 bases; nucleotides not matched to a gene: 4. The CDR3 DNA follows: TGTGCCAGCAGCCGTGGGGGGGGCTCTGGGGCCAACGTCCTGACTTTC. Translation gives CASSRGGGSGANVLTF.

This sequence joins TRBV6-1 and TRBJ1-1; D possibly corresponds to TRBD1 (5 bases). The germline V and J ends were trimmed by 5 bases and 6 bases, with 13 bases remaining between them. The V gene's germline CDR1 is MNHNS and CDR2 SASEGT. The CDR3 is 13 amino acids. The CDR3 nucleotides read TGTGCCAGCAGTCCATTCCGGACACCTGAAGCTTTCTTT. Encoded protein: CASSPFRTPEAFF.

Here the CDR3 reads CASSHRDRTTYNEQFF. The CDR3 bases are TGTGCCAGCAGCCACAGGGACAGGACAACCTACAATGAGCAGTTCTTC. The rearrangement joins TRBV14 to TRBJ2-1; 8 nucleotides agree with TRBD1. CDR1 and CDR2 (germline): SGHDN, FVKESK. With V trimmed by 3 bases and J by 2 bases, 6 bases remained unmatched. The CDR3 contains 16 residues.

The V gene is TRBV5-4, the J gene TRBJ2-2, with D hard to call. The germline V gene has CDR1 SGHNT and CDR2 YYREEE (reference sequence). The CDR3 has 13 amino acids. The germline V and J ends were trimmed by 4 bases and 5 bases, with 9 bases remaining between them. CDR3 sequence reads: CASSPAGTGELFF. For the CDR3, the DNA is TGTGCCAGCAGCCCCGCTGGGACCGGGGAGCTGTTTTTT.

CDR3 bases: TGTGCCAGCAGCTCGGACAGGGCGGCCGGGGAGCTGTTTTTT. Translated: CASSSDRAAGELFF. The V and J genes are TRBV7-7 and TRBJ2-2; 8 nucleotides line up with TRBD1. Trimming cost V 4 bases and J 6 bases; bases outside gene matches: 4. Germline loops: CDR1 SSHAT, CDR2 FNYEAQ (reference sequence). The CDR3 has 14 residues. Using reference TRBV7-7 and TRBJ2-2 for the parts outside the CDR3, the full variable domain is GAGVSQSPRYKVTKRGQDVTLRCDPISSHATLYWYQQALGQGPEFLTYFNYEAQPDKSGLPSDRFSAERPEGSISTLTIQRTEQRDSAMYRCASSSDRAAGELFFGEGSRLTVL.

The rearrangement uses TRBV5-4 and TRBJ2-3; 9 nucleotides line up with TRBD2. The CDR3 spans 15 residues. Trimming at V came to 4 bases and at J to 7 bases, leaving 10 bases not matched to a gene. Germline V gene sequence: CDR1 SGHNT, CDR2 YYREEE (reference sequence). CDR3: CASSQGLAGRNTQYF. The CDR3 DNA reads as TGTGCCAGCAGCCAAGGGCTAGCGGGGAGGAATACGCAGTATTTT.

This clone was observed once. The CDR3 loop is CASSHIGGRTGEQYF. The CDR3 bases are TGTGCCAGCAGCCATATAGGTGGGAGAACTGGCGAGCAGTACTTC. The chain links TRBV4-2 to TRBJ2-7; weak D call: TRBD2 (5 bases). This CDR3 is 15 amino acids long. Trimming took off 3 bases at V and 6 bases at J, with 18 bases between the two ends. Germline values: CDR1 LGHNA, CDR2 YNFKEQ.

The chain couples TRBV2 to TRBJ1-5; D unclear. The CDR3 loop spans 14 amino acids. The germline gives CDR1 SNHLY, CDR2 FYNNEI. Deletions cut 6 bases from V and 0 bases from J, with 9 bases between. The CDR3 loop reads CASSGAFSNQPQHF. As DNA, the CDR3 is TGTGCCAGCAGCGGCGCCTTTAGCAATCAGCCCCAGCATTTT.